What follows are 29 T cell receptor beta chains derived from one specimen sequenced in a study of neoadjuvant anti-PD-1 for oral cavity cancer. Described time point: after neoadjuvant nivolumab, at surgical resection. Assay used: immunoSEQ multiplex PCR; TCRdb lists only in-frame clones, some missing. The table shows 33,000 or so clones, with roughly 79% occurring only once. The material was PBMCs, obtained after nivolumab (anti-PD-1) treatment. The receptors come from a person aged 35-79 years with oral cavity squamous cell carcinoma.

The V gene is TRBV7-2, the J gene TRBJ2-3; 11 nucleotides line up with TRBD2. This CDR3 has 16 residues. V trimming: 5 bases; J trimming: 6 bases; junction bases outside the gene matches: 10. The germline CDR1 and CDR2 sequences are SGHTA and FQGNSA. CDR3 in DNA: TGTGCCAGCAGCCAGGAGACTAGCGGGGTATATGATACGCAGTATTTT. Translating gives CASSQETSGVYDTQYF. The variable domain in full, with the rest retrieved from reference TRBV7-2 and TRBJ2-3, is GAGVSQSPSNKVTEKGKDVELRCDPISGHTALYWYRQSLGQGLEFLIYFQGNSAPDKSGLPSDRFSAERTGGSVSTLTIQRTQQEDSAVYLCASSQETSGVYDTQYFGPGTRLTVL.

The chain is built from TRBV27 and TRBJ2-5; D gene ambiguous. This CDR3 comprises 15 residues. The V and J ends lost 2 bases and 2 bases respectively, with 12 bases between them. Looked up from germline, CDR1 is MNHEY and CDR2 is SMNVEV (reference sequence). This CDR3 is CASSLIPPPQETQYF. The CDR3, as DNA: TGTGCCAGCAGTTTAATTCCCCCTCCACAAGAGACCCAGTACTTC.

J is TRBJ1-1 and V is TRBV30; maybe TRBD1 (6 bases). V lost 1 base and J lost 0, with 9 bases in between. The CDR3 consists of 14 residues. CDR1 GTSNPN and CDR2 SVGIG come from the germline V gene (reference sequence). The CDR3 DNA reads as TGTGCCTGGAGTGCTGGACAGCTGAACACTGAAGCTTTCTTT. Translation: CAWSAGQLNTEAFF.

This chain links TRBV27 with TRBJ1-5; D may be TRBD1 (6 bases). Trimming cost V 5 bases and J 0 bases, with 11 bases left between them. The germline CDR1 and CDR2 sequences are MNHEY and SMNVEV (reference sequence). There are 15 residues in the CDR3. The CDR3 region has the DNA TGTGCCAGCAGTCTCGACAGGAATAGCAATCAGCCCCAGCATTTT. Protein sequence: CASSLDRNSNQPQHF.

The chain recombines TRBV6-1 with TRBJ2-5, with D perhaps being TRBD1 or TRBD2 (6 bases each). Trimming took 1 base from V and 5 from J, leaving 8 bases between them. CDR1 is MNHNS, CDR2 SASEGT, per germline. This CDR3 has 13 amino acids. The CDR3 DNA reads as TGTGCCAGCAGTGAAGGAGGGGGGGAGACCCAGTACTTC. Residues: CASSEGGGETQYF.

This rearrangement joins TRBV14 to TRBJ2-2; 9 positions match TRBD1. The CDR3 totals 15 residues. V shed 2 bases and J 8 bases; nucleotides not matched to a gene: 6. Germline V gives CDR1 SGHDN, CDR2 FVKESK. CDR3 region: CASSQKGQGTGELFF. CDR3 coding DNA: TGTGCCAGCAGCCAAAAGGGACAGGGCACGGGGGAGCTGTTTTTT.

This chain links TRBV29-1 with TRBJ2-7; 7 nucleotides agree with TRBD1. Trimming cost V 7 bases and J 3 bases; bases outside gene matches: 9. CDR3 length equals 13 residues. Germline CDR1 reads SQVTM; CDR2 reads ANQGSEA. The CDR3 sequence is CSATGWVNYEQYF. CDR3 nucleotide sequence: TGCAGCGCGACAGGGTGGGTGAACTACGAGCAGTACTTC.

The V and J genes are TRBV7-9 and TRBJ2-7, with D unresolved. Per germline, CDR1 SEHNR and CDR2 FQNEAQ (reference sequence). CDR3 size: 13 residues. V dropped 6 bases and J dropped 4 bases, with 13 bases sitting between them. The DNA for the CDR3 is TGTGCCAGCAGATCCTCGGGTGGATACGAGCAGTACTTC. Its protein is CASRSSGGYEQYF.

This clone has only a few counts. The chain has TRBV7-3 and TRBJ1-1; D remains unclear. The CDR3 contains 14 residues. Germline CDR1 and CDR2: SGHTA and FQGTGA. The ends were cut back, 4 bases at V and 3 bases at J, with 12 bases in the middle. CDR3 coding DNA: TGTGCCAGCAGCTCCTTGGGCCTCGACACTGAAGCTTTCTTT. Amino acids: CASSSLGLDTEAFF.

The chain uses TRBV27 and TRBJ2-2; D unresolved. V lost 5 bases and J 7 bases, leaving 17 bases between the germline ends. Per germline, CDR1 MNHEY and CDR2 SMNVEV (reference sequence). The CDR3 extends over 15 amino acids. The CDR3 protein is CASSESVHGGGELFF. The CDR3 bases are TGTGCCAGCAGTGAGTCAGTTCATGGCGGCGGGGAGCTGTTTTTT.

In DNA, the CDR3 is TGTGCCAGCAGCTACAGGGGCAATAGATACCAAGAGACCCAGTACTTC. Amino acid sequence: CASSYRGNRYQETQYF. This chain links TRBV7-2 with TRBJ2-5; TRBD1 matches at 7 bases. The CDR3 totals 16 residues. Germline V gene data show CDR1 as SGHTA and CDR2 as FQGNSA. Unmatched junction bases numbered 8, after V lost 4 bases and J lost 0 bases.

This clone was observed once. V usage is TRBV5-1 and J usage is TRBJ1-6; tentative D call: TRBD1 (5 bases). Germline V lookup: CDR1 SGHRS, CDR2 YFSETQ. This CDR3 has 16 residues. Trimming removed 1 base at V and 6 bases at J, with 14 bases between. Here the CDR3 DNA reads TGCGCCAGCAGCTTGTTCCGGGACCAGACTAATTCACCCCTCCACTTT. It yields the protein CASSLFRDQTNSPLHF.

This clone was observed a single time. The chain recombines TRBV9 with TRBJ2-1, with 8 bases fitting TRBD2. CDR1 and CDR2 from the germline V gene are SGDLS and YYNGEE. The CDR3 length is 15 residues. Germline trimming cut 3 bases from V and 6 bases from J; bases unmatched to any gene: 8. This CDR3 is CASSGGASGFNEQFF. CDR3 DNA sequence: TGTGCCAGCAGCGGAGGGGCTAGCGGGTTCAATGAGCAGTTCTTC.

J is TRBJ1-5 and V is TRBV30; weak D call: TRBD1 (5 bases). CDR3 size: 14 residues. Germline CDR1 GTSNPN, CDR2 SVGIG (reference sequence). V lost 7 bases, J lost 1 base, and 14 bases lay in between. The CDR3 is CAYRLGVSNQPQHF. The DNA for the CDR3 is TGTGCCTATCGGTTGGGGGTCAGCAATCAGCCCCAGCATTTT. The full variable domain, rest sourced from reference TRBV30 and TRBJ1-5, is SQTIHQWPATLVQPVGSPLSLECTVEGTSNPNLYWYRQAAGRGLQLLFYSVGIGQISSEVPQNLSASRPQDRQFILSSKKLLLSDSGFYLCAYRLGVSNQPQHFGDGTRLSIL.

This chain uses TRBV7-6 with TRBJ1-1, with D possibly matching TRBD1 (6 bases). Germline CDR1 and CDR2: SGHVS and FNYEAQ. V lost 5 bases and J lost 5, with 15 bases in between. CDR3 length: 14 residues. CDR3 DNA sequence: TGTGCCAGCAGCCGATTACAGGGTTCAACTGAAGCTTTCTTT. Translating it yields CASSRLQGSTEAFF. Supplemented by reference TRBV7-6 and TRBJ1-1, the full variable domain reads GAGVSQSPRYKVTKRGQDVALRCDPISGHVSLYWYRQALGQGPEFLTYFNYEAQQDKSGLPNDRFSAERPEGSISTLTIQRTEQRDSAMYRCASSRLQGSTEAFFGQGTRLTVV.

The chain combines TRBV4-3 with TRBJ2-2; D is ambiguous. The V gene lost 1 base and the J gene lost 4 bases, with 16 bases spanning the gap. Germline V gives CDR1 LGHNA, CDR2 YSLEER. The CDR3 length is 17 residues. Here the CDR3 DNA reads TGCGCCAGCAGCCAAGGACGGCGGATATCGTCCACCGGGGAGCTGTTTTTT. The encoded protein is CASSQGRRISSTGELFF.

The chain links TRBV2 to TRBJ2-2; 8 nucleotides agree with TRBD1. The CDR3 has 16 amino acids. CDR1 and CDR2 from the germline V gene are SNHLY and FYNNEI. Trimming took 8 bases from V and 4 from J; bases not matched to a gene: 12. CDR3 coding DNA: TGTGCCAGCGGTCGGGCGACAGGGGCCCCCACCGGGGAGCTGTTTTTT. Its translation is CASGRATGAPTGELFF.

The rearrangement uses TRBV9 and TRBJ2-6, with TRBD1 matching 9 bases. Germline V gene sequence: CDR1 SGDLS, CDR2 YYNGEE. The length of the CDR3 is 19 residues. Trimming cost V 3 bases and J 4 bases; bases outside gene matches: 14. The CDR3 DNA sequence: TGTGCCAGCAGCGCCCCCGGGACAGGGTTTCTAGGAGGGGCCAACGTCCTGACTTTC. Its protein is CASSAPGTGFLGGANVLTF.

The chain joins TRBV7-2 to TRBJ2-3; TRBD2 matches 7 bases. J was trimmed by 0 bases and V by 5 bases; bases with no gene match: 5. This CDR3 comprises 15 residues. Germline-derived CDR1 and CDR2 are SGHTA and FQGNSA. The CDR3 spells CASSPSGASTDTQYF. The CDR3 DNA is TGTGCCAGCAGCCCTAGCGGTGCTAGCACAGATACGCAGTATTTT.

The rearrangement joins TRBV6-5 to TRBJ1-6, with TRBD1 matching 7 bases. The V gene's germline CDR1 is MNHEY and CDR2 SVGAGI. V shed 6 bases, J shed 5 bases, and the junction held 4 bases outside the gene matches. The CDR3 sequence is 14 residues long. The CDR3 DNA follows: TGTGCCAGCAGCCCGACAGGGAATAATTCACCCCTCCACTTT. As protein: CASSPTGNNSPLHF.

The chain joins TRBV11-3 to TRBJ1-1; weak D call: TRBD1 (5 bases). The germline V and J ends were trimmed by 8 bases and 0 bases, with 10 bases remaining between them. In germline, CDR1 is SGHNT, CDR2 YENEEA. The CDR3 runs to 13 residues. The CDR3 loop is CASGAGVNTEAFF. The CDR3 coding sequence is TGTGCCAGCGGGGCAGGAGTGAACACTGAAGCTTTCTTT. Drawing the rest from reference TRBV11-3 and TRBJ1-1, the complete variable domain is EAGVVQSPRYKIIEKKQPVAFWCNPISGHNTLYWYLQNLGQGPELLIRYENEEAVDDSQLPKDRFSAERLKGVDSTLKIQPAELGDSAVYLCASGAGVNTEAFFGQGTRLTVV.

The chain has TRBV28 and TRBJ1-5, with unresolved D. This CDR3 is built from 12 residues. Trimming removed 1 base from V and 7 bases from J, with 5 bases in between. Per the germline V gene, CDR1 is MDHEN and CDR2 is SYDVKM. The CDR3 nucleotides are TGTGCCAGCAGTTTATTAAGACAGCCCCAGCATTTT. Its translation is CASSLLRQPQHF.

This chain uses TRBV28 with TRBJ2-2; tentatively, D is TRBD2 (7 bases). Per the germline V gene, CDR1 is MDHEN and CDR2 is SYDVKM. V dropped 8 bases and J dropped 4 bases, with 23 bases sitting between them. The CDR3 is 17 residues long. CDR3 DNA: TGTGCCAGCCATTTAGGGGGGGCCAGCGTCCTCACCGGGGAGCTGTTTTTT. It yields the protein CASHLGGASVLTGELFF.

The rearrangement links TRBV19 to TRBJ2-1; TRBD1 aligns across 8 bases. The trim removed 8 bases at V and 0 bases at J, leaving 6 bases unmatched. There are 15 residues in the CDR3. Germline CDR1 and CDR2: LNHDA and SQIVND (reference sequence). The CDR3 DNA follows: TGTGCCAGTTCCCACAGGGGGAGCTCCTACAATGAGCAGTTCTTC. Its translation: CASSHRGSSYNEQFF.

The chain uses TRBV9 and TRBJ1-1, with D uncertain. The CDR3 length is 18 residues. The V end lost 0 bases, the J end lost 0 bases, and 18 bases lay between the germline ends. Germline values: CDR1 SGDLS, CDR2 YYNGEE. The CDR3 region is CASSVEGFHLGMNTEAFF. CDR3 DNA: TGTGCCAGCAGCGTAGAGGGCTTTCATTTGGGGATGAACACTGAAGCTTTCTTT.

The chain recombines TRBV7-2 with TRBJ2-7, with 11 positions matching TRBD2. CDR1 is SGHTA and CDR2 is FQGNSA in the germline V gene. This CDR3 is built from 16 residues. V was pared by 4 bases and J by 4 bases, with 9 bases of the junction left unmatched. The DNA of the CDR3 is TGTGCCAGCAGCTCGACCGGGACTAGCGGTCGTTACGAGCAGTACTTC. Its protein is CASSSTGTSGRYEQYF. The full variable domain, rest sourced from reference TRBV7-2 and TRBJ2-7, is GAGVSQSPSNKVTEKGKDVELRCDPISGHTALYWYRQSLGQGLEFLIYFQGNSAPDKSGLPSDRFSAERTGGSVSTLTIQRTQQEDSAVYLCASSSTGTSGRYEQYFGPGTRLTVT.

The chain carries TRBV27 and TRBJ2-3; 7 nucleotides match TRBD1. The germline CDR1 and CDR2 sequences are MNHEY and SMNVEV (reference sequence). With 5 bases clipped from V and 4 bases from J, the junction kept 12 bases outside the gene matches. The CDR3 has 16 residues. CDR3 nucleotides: TGTGCCAGCAGTCCCCCGACAGGGATAGTTCCAGATACGCAGTATTTT. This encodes CASSPPTGIVPDTQYF.

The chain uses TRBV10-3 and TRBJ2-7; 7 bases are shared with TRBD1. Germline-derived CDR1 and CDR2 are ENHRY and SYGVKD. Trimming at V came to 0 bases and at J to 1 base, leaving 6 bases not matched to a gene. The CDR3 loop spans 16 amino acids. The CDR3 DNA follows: TGTGCCATCAGTGAGTCGGGGACAGACGTATCCTACGAGCAGTACTTC. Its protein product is CAISESGTDVSYEQYF.

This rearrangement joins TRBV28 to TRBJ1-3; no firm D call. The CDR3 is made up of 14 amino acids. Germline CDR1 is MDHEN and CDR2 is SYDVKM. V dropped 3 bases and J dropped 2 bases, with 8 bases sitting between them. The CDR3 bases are TGTGCCAGCAGTTTTCGGACGGCTGGAAACACCATATATTTT. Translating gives CASSFRTAGNTIYF.